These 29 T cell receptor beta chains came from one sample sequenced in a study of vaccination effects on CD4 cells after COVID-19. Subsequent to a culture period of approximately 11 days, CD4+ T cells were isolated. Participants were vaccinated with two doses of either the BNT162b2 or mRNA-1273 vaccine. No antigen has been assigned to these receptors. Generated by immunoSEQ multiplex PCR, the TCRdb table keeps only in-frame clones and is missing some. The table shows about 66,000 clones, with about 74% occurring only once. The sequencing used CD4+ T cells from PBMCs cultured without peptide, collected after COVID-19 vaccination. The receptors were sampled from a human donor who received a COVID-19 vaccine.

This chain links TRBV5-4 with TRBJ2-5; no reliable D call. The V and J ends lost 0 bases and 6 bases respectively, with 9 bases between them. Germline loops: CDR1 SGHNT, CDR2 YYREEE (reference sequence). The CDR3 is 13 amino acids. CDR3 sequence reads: CASSLDSEKTQYF. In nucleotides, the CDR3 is TGTGCCAGCAGCTTGGACTCTGAAAAGACCCAGTACTTC.

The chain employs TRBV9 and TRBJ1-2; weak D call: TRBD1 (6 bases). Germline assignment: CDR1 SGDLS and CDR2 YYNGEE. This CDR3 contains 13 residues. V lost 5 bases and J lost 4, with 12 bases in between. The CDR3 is CASSTKQGYGYTF. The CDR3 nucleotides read TGTGCCAGCAGTACGAAACAGGGCTATGGCTACACCTTC.

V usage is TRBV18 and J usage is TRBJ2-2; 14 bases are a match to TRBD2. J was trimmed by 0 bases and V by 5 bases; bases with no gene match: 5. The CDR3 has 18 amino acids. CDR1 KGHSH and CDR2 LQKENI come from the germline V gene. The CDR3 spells CASSIRTSGGTNTGELFF. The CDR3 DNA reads TGTGCCAGCTCAATACGGACTAGCGGGGGGACGAACACCGGGGAGCTGTTTTTT.

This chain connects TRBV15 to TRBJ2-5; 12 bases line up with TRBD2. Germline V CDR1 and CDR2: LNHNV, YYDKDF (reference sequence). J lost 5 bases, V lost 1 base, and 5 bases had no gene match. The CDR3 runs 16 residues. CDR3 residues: CATSRVLAGGLETQYF. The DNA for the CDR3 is TGTGCCACCAGCAGAGTTCTAGCGGGGGGGCTGGAGACCCAGTACTTC. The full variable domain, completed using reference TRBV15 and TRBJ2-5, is DAMVIQNPRYQVTQFGKPVTLSCSQTLNHNVMYWYQQKSSQAPKLLFHYYDKDFNNEADTPDNFQSRRPNTSFCFLDIRSPGLGDTAMYLCATSRVLAGGLETQYFGPGTRLLVL.

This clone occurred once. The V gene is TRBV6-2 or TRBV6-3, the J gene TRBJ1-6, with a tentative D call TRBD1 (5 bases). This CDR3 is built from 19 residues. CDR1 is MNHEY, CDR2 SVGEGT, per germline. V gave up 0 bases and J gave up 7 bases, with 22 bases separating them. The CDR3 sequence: CASSYSSSAAGRSNSPLHF. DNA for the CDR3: TGTGCCAGCAGTTACTCATCGTCCGCGGCGGGACGGTCGAATTCACCCCTCCACTTT.

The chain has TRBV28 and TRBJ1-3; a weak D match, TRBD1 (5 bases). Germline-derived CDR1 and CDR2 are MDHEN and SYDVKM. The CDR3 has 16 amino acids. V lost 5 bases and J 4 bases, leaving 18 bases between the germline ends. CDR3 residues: CASSPQIGTPGNTIYF. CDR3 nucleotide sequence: TGTGCCAGCAGTCCGCAAATCGGGACGCCCGGAAACACCATATATTTT.

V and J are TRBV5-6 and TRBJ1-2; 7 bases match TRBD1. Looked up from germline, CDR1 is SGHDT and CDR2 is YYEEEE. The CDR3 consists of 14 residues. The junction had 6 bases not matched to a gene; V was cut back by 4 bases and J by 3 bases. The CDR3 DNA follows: TGTGCCAGCAGCCGGGGACAGTCCTACTATGGCTACACCTTC. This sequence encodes CASSRGQSYYGYTF.

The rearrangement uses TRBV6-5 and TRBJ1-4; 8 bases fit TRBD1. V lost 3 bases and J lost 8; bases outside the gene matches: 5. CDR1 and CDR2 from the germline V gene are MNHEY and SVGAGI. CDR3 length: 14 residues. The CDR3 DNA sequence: TGTGCCAGCAGTTATGACAGGGGCAGGGAAAAACTGTTTTTT. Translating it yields CASSYDRGREKLFF.

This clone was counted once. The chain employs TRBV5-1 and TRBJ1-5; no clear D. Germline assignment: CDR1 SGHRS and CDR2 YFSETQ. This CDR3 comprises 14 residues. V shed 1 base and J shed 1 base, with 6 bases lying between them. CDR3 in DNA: TGCGCCAGCAGCTTGACTCCGAGCAATCAGCCCCAGCATTTT. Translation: CASSLTPSNQPQHF.

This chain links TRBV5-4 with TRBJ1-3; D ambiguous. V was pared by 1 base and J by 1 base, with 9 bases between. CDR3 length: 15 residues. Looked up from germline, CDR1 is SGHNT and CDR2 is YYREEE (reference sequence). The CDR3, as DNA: TGTGCCAGCAGCTTGAGGGCAGAGTCTGGAAACACCATATATTTT. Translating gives CASSLRAESGNTIYF.

The CDR3 DNA reads TGTGCCACCAGCAGAGAGAGAGGACAGGCGGCAAACTATGGCTACACCTTC. This sequence encodes CATSRERGQAANYGYTF. The V and J genes are TRBV15 and TRBJ1-2; TRBD1 matches 7 bases. The V gene end was trimmed by 0 bases and the J gene end by 2 bases; junction bases not matched to a gene: 9. This CDR3 has 17 residues. Germline CDR1 and CDR2: LNHNV and YYDKDF (reference sequence).

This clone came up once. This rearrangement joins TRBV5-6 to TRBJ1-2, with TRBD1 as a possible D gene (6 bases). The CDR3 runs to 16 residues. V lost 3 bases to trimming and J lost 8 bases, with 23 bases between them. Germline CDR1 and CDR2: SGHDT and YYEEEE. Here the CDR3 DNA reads TGTGCCAGCAGCTCCCAAGGGGGGCAGGCGCAGGGAGGCTACACCTTC. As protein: CASSSQGGQAQGGYTF.

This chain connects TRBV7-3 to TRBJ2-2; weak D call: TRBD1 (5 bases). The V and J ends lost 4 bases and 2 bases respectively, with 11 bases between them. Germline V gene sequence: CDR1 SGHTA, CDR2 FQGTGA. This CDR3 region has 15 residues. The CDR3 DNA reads TGTGCCAGCAGCTCAGGGATTCCCAACACCGGGGAGCTGTTTTTT. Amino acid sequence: CASSSGIPNTGELFF. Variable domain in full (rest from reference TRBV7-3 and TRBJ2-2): GAGVSQTPSNKVTEKGKYVELRCDPISGHTALYWYRQSLGQGPEFLIYFQGTGAADDSGLPNDRFFAVRPEGSVSTLKIQRTERGDSAVYLCASSSGIPNTGELFFGEGSRLTVL.

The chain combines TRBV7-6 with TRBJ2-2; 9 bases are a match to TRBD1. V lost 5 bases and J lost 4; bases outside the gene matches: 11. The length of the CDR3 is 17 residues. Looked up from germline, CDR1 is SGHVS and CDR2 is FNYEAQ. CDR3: CASSPRGPGQGTGELFF. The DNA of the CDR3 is TGTGCCAGCAGCCCAAGGGGCCCGGGACAGGGCACCGGGGAGCTGTTTTTT.

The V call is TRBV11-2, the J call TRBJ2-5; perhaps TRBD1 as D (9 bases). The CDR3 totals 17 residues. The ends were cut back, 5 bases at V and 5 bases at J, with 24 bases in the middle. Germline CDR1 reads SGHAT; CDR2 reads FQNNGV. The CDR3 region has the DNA TGTGCCAGCAGCCGCCCCTCCACAGGGGGCGGGGGGGAGACCCAGTACTTC. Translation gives CASSRPSTGGGGETQYF. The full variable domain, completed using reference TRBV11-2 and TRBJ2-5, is EAGVAQSPRYKIIEKRQSVAFWCNPISGHATLYWYQQILGQGPKLLIQFQNNGVVDDSQLPKDRFSAERLKGVDSTLKIQPAKLEDSAVYLCASSRPSTGGGGETQYFGPGTRLLVL.

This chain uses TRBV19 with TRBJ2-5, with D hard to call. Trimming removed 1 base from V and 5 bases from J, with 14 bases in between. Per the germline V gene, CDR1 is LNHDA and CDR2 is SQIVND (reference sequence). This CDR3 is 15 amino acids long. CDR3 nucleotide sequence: TGTGCCAGTAGTATAGCAGTCGATCCCGGGGAGACCCAGTACTTC. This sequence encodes CASSIAVDPGETQYF.

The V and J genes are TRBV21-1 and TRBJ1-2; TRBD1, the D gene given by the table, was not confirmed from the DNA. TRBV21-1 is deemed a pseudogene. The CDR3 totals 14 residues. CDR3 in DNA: TGTGCCAGCAGCAGTCGACAGATGAACTATGGCTACACCTTC. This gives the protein CASSSRQMNYGYTF.

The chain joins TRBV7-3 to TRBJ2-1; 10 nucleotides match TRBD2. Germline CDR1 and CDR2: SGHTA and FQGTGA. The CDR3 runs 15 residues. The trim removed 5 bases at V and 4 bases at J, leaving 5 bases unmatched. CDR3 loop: CASSLSGGAYNEQFF. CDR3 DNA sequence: TGTGCCAGCAGCCTCAGCGGGGGGGCGTACAATGAGCAGTTCTTC.

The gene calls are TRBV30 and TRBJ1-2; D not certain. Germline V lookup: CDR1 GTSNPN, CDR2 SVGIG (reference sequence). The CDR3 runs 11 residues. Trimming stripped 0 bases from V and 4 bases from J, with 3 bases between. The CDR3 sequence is CAWSVTYGYTF. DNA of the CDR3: TGTGCCTGGAGTGTCACCTATGGCTACACCTTC.

The CDR3 DNA follows: TGTGCCAGCAGTCGCTCTGGGCCCTCTGGGGCCAACGTCCTGACTTTC. Translated, it gives CASSRSGPSGANVLTF. V usage is TRBV2 and J usage is TRBJ2-6; D gene ambiguous. Per germline, CDR1 SNHLY and CDR2 FYNNEI. V was cut by 5 bases and J by 0 bases, with 11 bases left in between. This CDR3 has 16 amino acids.

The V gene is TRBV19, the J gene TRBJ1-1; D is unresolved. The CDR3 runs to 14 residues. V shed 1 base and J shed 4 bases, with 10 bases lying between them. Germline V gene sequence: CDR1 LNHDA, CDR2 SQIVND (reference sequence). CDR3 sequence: CASSIVSGITEAFF. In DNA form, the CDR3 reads TGTGCCAGTAGTATAGTAAGTGGGATCACTGAAGCTTTCTTT.

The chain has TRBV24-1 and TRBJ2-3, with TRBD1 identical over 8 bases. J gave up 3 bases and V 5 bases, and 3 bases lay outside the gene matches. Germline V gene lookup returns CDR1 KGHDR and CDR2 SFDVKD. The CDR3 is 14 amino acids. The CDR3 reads CATSVDRATDTQYF. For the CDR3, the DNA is TGTGCCACCAGTGTGGACAGGGCGACAGATACGCAGTATTTT.

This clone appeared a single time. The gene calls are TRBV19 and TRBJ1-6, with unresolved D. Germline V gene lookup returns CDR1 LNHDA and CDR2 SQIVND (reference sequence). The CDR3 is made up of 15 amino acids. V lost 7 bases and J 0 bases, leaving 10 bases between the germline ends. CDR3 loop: CASTPLGSYNSPLHF. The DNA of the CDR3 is TGTGCCAGTACCCCTTTAGGCTCCTATAATTCACCCCTCCACTTT.

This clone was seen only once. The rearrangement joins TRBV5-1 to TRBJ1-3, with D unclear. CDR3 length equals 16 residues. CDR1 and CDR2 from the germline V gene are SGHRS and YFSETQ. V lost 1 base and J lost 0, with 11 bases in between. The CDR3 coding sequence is TGCGCCAGCAGCTTGCTCGTTGGAGGCTCTGGAAACACCATATATTTT. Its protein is CASSLLVGGSGNTIYF.

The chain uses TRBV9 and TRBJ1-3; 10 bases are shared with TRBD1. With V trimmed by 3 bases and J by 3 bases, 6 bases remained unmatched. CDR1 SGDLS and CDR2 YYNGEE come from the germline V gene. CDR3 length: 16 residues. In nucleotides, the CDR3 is TGTGCCAGCAGCGCCCAGACAGGGGGCAGTGGAAACACCATATATTTT. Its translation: CASSAQTGGSGNTIYF.

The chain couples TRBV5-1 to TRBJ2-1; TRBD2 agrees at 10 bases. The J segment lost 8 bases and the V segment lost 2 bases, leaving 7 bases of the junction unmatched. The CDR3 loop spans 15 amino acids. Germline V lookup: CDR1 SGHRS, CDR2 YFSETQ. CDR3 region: CASSLGSGGADEQFF. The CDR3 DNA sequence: TGCGCCAGCAGCTTAGGCAGCGGGGGGGCGGATGAGCAGTTCTTC.

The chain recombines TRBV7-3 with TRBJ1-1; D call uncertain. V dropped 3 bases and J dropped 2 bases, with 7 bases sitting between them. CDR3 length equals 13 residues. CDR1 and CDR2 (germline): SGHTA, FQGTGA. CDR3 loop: CASSLVGNTEAFF. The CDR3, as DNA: TGTGCCAGCAGCTTGGTGGGCAACACTGAAGCTTTCTTT.

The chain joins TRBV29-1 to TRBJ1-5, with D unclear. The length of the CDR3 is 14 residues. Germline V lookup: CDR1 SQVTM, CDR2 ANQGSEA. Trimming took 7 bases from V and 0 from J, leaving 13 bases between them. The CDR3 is CSGRRKYSNQPQHF. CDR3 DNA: TGCAGCGGGAGGCGGAAATATAGCAATCAGCCCCAGCATTTT.

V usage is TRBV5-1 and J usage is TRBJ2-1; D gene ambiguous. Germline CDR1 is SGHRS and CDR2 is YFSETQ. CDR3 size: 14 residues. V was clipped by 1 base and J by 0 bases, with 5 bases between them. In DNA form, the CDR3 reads TGCGCCAGCAGCTTGTCGAACTCCTACAATGAGCAGTTCTTC. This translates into CASSLSNSYNEQFF.